This T cell receptor (beta chain) is from a study of siplizumab effects on memory and regulatory T cells. Findings of the study overall: Alloreactive sequences whose origin lay in unstimulated CD4+ memory cells were significantly reduced by siplizumab. Naive T cells apparently outstripped memory cells in diversity and seemed major alloresponse contributors.

Trimming shortened V by 3 bases and J by 0 bases, and 10 bases separated the two germline ends. Germline V lookup: CDR1 SQVTM, CDR2 ANQGSEA. The CDR3 consists of 14 residues. Turning to this clone: Its target is unknown.

The study assayed approximately 100,000 TCR templates per sample. Produced via immunoSEQ multiplex PCR; TCRdb's table is partial and in-frame only. Among around 87,000 clones listed, over 80% were seen once. Input material: CD4+ T cells sorted from blood. This TCR was recovered from a human donor in good health. The chain joins TRBV29-1 to TRBJ2-3; unclear D gene. The CDR3 region is CSVDRYGSTDTQYF. The DNA for the CDR3 is TGCAGCGTTGACCGGTATGGCAGCACAGATACGCAGTATTTT.